These T cell receptor beta chains were read from a single sample in a study of cytomegalovirus exposure and HLA in healthy donors. The assay was immunoSEQ multiplex PCR, and TCRdb's table has in-frame clones only and misses some. The data contain about 160,000 clones, 65% to 80% of them singletons. Material: PBMCs. These receptors originate from a female donor in good health and CMV-seronegative. CDR3s include the opening cysteine and the closing phenylalanine or tryptophan. D genes are given only for firm matches. Rows give clone size only sometimes, using once, few, many, or a class for an expanded clone.

CDR3aa	CDR3nt	abundance	d_gene	j_gene	v_gene
CASSLIKRSSYNEQFF	TGCGCCAGCAGCTTGATCAAGCGAAGCTCCTACAATGAGCAGTTCTTC	-	-	TRBJ2-1	TRBV5-1
CASSLDPSGAWVPFF	TGCGCCAGCAGCTTGGACCCTAGCGGGGCGTGGGTTCCGTTCTTC	-	TRBD2	TRBJ2-1	TRBV5-1
CASGTNTQYF	TGTGCCAGCGGGACTAATACGCAGTATTTT	few	TRBD2	TRBJ2-3	TRBV19
CASSPGQGGEKLFF	TGCGCCAGCAGCCCGGGACAGGGCGGTGAAAAACTGTTTTTT	-	TRBD1	TRBJ1-4	TRBV5-1
CASSQASSGRAPYEQYF	TGTGCCAGCAGCCAAGCGAGTAGCGGGAGGGCCCCCTACGAGCAGTACTTC	-	TRBD2	TRBJ2-7	TRBV14
CASSVGQGEKLFF	TGCGCCAGCAGCGTCGGACAGGGGGAAAAACTGTTTTTT	-	TRBD1	TRBJ1-4	TRBV4-1
CASSLGDWQETQYF	TGTGCCAGCAGCTTAGGGGACTGGCAAGAGACCCAGTACTTC	-	-	TRBJ2-5	TRBV7-6
CASSLEQGLSYEQYF	TGTGCCAGCAGCTTAGAACAGGGGCTCTCCTACGAGCAGTACTTC	-	TRBD1	TRBJ2-7	TRBV7-6
CASSLDQGVEQYF	TGTGCCAGCAGCTTGGACCAGGGGGTCGAGCAGTACTTC	once	TRBD1	TRBJ2-7	TRBV5-4
CASSLSLYHEGYTF	TGTGCCAGCAGCTTGAGTCTCTACCACGAGGGCTACACCTTC	-	-	TRBJ1-2	TRBV5-6
CACGQNQPQHF	TGTGCTTGCGGACAAAATCAGCCCCAGCATTTT	-	-	TRBJ1-5	TRBV30
CASSLVGGNNEQFF	TGCGCCAGCAGCTTGGTTGGGGGGAACAATGAGCAGTTCTTC	-	-	TRBJ2-1	TRBV5-1
CASSLVGTDTQYF	TGCGCCAGCAGCTTGGTCGGCACAGATACGCAGTATTTT	-	-	TRBJ2-3	TRBV5-1
CASSPTGTGANVLTF	TGCGCCAGCAGCCCGACAGGAACTGGGGCCAACGTCCTGACTTTC	-	-	TRBJ2-6	TRBV5-1
CSVEQVGVNPNNQPQHF	TGCAGCGTTGAACAGGTAGGGGTGAACCCTAACAATCAGCCCCAGCATTTT	few	-	TRBJ1-5	TRBV29-1
CASSYGRGNEQFF	TGTGCCAGCAGTTATGGGAGGGGCAATGAGCAGTTCTTC	-	TRBD2	TRBJ2-1	TRBV27
CASSYGTSAPYNEQFF	TGTGCCAGCAGTTACGGGACTAGCGCCCCCTACAATGAGCAGTTCTTC	-	TRBD2	TRBJ2-1	TRBV6-5
CASSAPGHRGSGANVLTF	TGTGCCAGCAGCGCCCCGGGACACCGGGGCTCTGGGGCCAACGTCCTGACTTTC	-	-	TRBJ2-6	TRBV5-4
CASSVEQLLAYEQYF	TGTGCCAGCAGTGTAGAACAGTTATTAGCCTACGAGCAGTACTTC	-	-	TRBJ2-7	TRBV2
CASRARTVLNYGYTF	TGTGCCAGCAGGGCGAGGACAGTACTTAACTATGGCTACACCTTC	-	-	TRBJ1-2	TRBV2
CASSPRTGYNEQFF	TGTGCCAGCAGCCCCCGGACAGGTTACAATGAGCAGTTCTTC	-	TRBD1	TRBJ2-1	TRBV9
CASSRGQGNTEAFF	TGCGCCAGCAGCAGGGGACAGGGAAACACTGAAGCTTTCTTT	-	TRBD1	TRBJ1-1	TRBV5-1
CAWSSRVNTEAFF	TGTGCCTGGAGTTCTAGAGTGAACACTGAAGCTTTCTTT	-	-	TRBJ1-1	TRBV30
CASSPAGTKYNEQFF	TGTGCCAGCAGCCCAGCCGGGACTAAATACAATGAGCAGTTCTTC	-	TRBD2	TRBJ2-1	TRBV11-1
CASTSRETSYNEQFF	TGCGCCAGCACCTCCAGGGAAACGTCGTACAATGAGCAGTTCTTC	-	-	TRBJ2-1	TRBV4-1
CASSLDTSGETDTQYF	TGCGCCAGCAGCTTAGATACTAGCGGGGAAACAGATACGCAGTATTTT	-	TRBD2	TRBJ2-3	TRBV5-1
CASSLEGAGANVLTF	TGCGCCAGCAGCTTGGAAGGGGCCGGGGCCAACGTCCTGACTTTC	-	-	TRBJ2-6	TRBV5-1
CASSARGGGRGDYGYTF	TGTGCCAGCAGCGCCCGAGGGGGGGGCCGGGGTGACTATGGCTACACCTTC	-	-	TRBJ1-2	TRBV9
CAISPQLRAPNEKLFF	TGTGCCATCAGCCCTCAACTCAGGGCGCCTAATGAAAAACTGTTTTTT	few	-	TRBJ1-4	TRBV10-3
CASSDGRAAYEQYF	TGTGCCAGCAGTGATGGCAGGGCCGCCTACGAGCAGTACTTC	-	-	TRBJ2-7	TRBV2
CASSPLGTSRLYEQYF	TGCGCCAGCAGCCCCCTCGGGACTAGTCGTTTGTACGAGCAGTACTTC	-	TRBD2	TRBJ2-7	TRBV4-1
CASSQRLRAGYEQYF	TGCGCCAGCAGCCAAAGGCTTAGAGCGGGTTACGAGCAGTACTTC	-	-	TRBJ2-7	TRBV4-1
CASSLDRVSTEAFF	TGTGCCAGCAGTCTCGACAGGGTAAGCACTGAAGCTTTCTTT	-	TRBD1	TRBJ1-1	TRBV2
CASSYRQGVTGELFF	TGTGCCAGCAGTTACCGACAGGGTGTGACCGGGGAGCTGTTTTTT	-	TRBD1	TRBJ2-2	TRBV6-5
CASSTRGTNTEAFF	TGTGCCAGCAGCACACGGGGGACGAACACTGAAGCTTTCTTT	few	-	TRBJ1-1	TRBV7-9
CASSFTGSGTEAFF	TGTGCCAGCAGCTTTACAGGGTCGGGCACTGAAGCTTTCTTT	-	-	TRBJ1-1	TRBV7-3